This T cell receptor beta chain was sequenced for a study of STAT5B mutations in CD4+ large granular lymphocyte leukemia. Overall study results and limits: Main leukemic clonotypes were patient-specific, but around 25% appeared at low frequency elsewhere.

As for this clone: Its antigen is undetermined.

Data came from immunoSEQ multiplex PCR; TCRdb stores just in-frame clones and leaves some out. Of under 40,000 clones detected, 65% to 85% appear once; the ten largest clones hold around 2.3%. Germline V gene data show CDR1 as WSHSY and CDR2 as SAAADI. The CDR3 consists of 15 residues. The V segment lost 6 bases and the J segment 3 bases; nucleotides outside the gene matches: 11. Sequenced sample: CD4+ T cells from blood buffy coats. The chain joins TRBV10-2 to TRBJ2-7; TRBD2 agrees at 7 bases. The receptor's source is a human donor in good health. CDR3 DNA sequence: TGCGCCAGCAGGGTGGGACTAACGACCGACTACGAGCAGTACTTC. Protein product: CASRVGLTTDYEQYF.